The entry below describes one TCR beta chain. Its antigen remains unknown. The record originates from a study of cytomegalovirus exposure and HLA in healthy donors. Study outcomes and limitations: Among the CMV-associated chains, three were confirmed in vitro as specific for CMV antigens. In a later analysis, productive TCRs from donors in an Asian-associated ancestry cluster reportedly carried fewer N-insertions than the cohort mean. As a later analysis revealed, most CMV-associated TCR beta chains appeared HLA-restricted.

In the PCR, 60 Vbeta and 13 Jbeta primers were used. The method was immunoSEQ multiplex PCR; TCRdb's version includes in-frame clones alone and lacks a portion of them. The sample includes under 200,000 clones, roughly four fifths of them seen just once. Those who donated were healthy bone marrow donors. This CDR3 is 14 amino acids long. The V gene's germline CDR1 is SGHRS and CDR2 YFSETQ. Trimming shortened V by 3 bases and J by 5 bases, and 12 bases separated the two germline ends. This chain connects TRBV5-1 to TRBJ2-1, with D possibly TRBD2 on 5 matching bases. The specimen was PBMCs. The TCR comes from a woman aged 18-30 years in good health and CMV-seronegative. The CDR3 nucleotides are TGCGCCAGCAGCTCCCCGGACTTCAACAATGAGCAGTTCTTC. Translation: CASSSPDFNNEQFF. Full variable domain (remainder filled in from reference TRBV5-1 and TRBJ2-1): KAGVTQTPRYLIKTRGQQVTLSCSPISGHRSVSWYQQTPGQGLQFLFEYFSETQRNKGNFPGRFSGRQFSNSRSEMNVSTLELGDSALYLCASSSPDFNNEQFFGPGTRLTVL.